This T cell receptor beta chain stems from a study of metastatic and nonmetastatic thyroid tumors. Trimming took off 5 bases at V and 1 base at J, with 8 bases between the two ends. This CDR3 spans 13 amino acids. Germline V CDR1 and CDR2: MRHNA, SNTAGT. Via MiXCR, TCRdb re-called the PCR reads. In the table there are under 35,000 clones, about 30% of which are singletons. Ahead of thyroid surgery, no patient had received treatment of any kind. This rearrangement joins TRBV6-4 to TRBJ1-1, with D unclear. Sequenced sample: blood. The TCR comes from a female donor with papillary thyroid cancer or a benign thyroid nodule (not recorded which). Some clones in this sample may be carry-over from other donors' samples. The CDR3, as DNA: TGTGCCAGCAGTTCCCAGCCGAACACTGAAGCTTTCTTT. Translating gives CASSSQPNTEAFF.